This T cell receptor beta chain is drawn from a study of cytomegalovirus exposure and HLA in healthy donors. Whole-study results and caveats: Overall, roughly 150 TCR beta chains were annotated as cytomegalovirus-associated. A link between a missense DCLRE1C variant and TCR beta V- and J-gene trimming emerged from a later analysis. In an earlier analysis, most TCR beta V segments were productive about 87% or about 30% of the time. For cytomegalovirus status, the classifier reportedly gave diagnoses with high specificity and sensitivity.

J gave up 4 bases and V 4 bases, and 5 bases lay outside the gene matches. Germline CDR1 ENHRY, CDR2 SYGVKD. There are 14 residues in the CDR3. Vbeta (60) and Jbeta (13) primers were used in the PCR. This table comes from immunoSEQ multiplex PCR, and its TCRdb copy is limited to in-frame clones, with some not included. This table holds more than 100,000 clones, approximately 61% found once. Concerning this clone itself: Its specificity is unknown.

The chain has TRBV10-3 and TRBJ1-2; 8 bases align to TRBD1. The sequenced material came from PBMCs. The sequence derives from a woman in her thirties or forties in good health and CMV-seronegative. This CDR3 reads CAISVRQGSYGYTF. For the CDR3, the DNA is TGTGCCATCAGTGTTAGACAGGGGAGCTATGGCTACACCTTC.